Listed here are 2 T cell receptor beta chains from one sample, sequenced in a study of esophageal squamous cell carcinoma under preoperative chemotherapy. Stated time point: after preoperative PTX-NDP chemotherapy. One entry per CDR3 protein results from TCRdb running MiXCR on the PCR reads. Of roughly 10,000 distinct CDR3 sequences in the sample, under 55% were seen once. The sample was acquired from a patient given preoperative chemotherapy. The receptors derive from a human donor with esophageal squamous cell carcinoma. The donor label of this sample is uncertain.

This clonotype has ten or more counts. V and J are TRBV6-1 and TRBJ2-1, with D uncertain. Germline CDR1 is MNHNS and CDR2 is SASEGT. V was cut by 2 bases and J by 5 bases, with 10 bases left in between. This CDR3 region has 14 residues. CDR3 sequence: CASSEWSWDNEQFF. DNA of the CDR3: TGTGCCAGCAGTGAATGGTCATGGGACAATGAGCAGTTCTTC.

There are many counts of this clonotype. A much larger clone sits a single nucleotide away, making a read error possible. The gene calls are TRBV6-1 and TRBJ2-1; tentative D call: TRBD2 (7 bases). The CDR3 runs to 13 residues. The V end was cut by 8 bases, the J end by 13 bases, with 21 bases between. Germline loops: CDR1 MNHNS, CDR2 SASEGT. The CDR3 nucleotides read TGTGCCAGCGGGGAGGGGGGGTTAGAGACCCAGTTCTTC. It specifies CASGEGGLETQFF.